These 32 T cell receptor beta chains were sequenced from one sample in a study of T cell responses to AZD1222 COVID-19 vaccine. Profiling relied on immunoSEQ multiplex PCR, and the TCRdb table lists in-frame clones only, not all of them. The table has 120,000 or so clones, roughly 84% seen once; the top ten hold approximately 1.3%. The material was peripheral blood, obtained on day 0 of AZD1222 vaccination. The receptors derive from an adult in good health.

CDR3 sequence: CASSVDPTQGKGYTF. CDR3 nucleotides: TGTGCCAGCAGCGTAGACCCGACACAGGGTAAAGGCTACACCTTC. The rearrangement links TRBV9 to TRBJ1-2; D is perhaps TRBD1 (6 bases). CDR1 and CDR2 (germline): SGDLS, YYNGEE. V lost 0 bases and J 8 bases, leaving 17 bases between the germline ends. This CDR3 is 15 amino acids long.

The rearrangement links TRBV4-2 to TRBJ2-1, with 9 bases matching TRBD1. The CDR3 contains 16 residues. Germline values: CDR1 LGHNA, CDR2 YNFKEQ. After removal of 0 bases from V and 7 bases from J, the junction contained 7 bases not matched to a gene. CDR3 DNA sequence: TGTGCCAGCAGCCAAGATTACAGGGGGCGCGGGAATGAGCAGTTCTTC. Amino acids: CASSQDYRGRGNEQFF.

The chain couples TRBV9 to TRBJ2-1; 11 bases are a match to TRBD2. The CDR3 is 15 amino acids. Per germline, CDR1 SGDLS and CDR2 YYNGEE. V lost 4 bases to trimming and J lost 9 bases; unmatched junction nucleotides: 9. In DNA form, the CDR3 reads TGTGCCAGCAGCTTGGGACTAGCGGCTCATGGTGAGCAGTTCTTC. This translates into CASSLGLAAHGEQFF.

This chain joins TRBV7-2 and TRBJ2-7; 10 bases are shared with TRBD1. This CDR3 comprises 15 residues. Trimming cost V 5 bases and J 3 bases; bases outside gene matches: 7. CDR1 and CDR2 from the germline V gene are SGHTA and FQGNSA. CDR3: CASSPWDRGNYEQYF. CDR3 bases: TGTGCCAGCAGCCCCTGGGACAGGGGAAACTACGAGCAGTACTTC.

This rearrangement joins TRBV7-9 to TRBJ2-1, with TRBD2 matching 12 bases. The germline CDR1 and CDR2 sequences are SEHNR and FQNEAQ (reference sequence). CDR3 length: 16 amino acids. The trim removed 4 bases at V and 2 bases at J, leaving 3 bases unmatched. The chain's CDR3 is CASSSSGGAPYNEQFF. For the CDR3, the DNA is TGTGCCAGCAGCTCTAGCGGGGGGGCCCCCTACAATGAGCAGTTCTTC. Full variable domain (missing parts from reference TRBV7-9 and TRBJ2-1): DTGVSQNPRHKITKRGQNVTFRCDPISEHNRLYWYRQTLGQGPEFLTYFQNEAQLEKSRLLSDRFSAERPKGSFSTLEIQRTEQGDSAMYLCASSSSGGAPYNEQFFGPGTRLTVL.

This clone occurred once. For the CDR3, the DNA is TGTGCCGGACCTCACAGGGGCGTCTACGAGCAGTACTTC. This translates into CAGPHRGVYEQYF. The chain carries TRBV27 and TRBJ2-7, with TRBD1 matching 7 bases. Germline V lookup: CDR1 MNHEY, CDR2 SMNVEV (reference sequence). The V and J ends lost 11 bases and 3 bases, in that order; junction bases with no gene match: 10. The CDR3 totals 13 residues.

Here the CDR3 reads CASSRDRGTYNEQFF. The CDR3 coding sequence is TGTGCCAGCAGTCGAGACAGGGGAACCTACAATGAGCAGTTCTTC. This chain joins TRBV2 and TRBJ2-1, with 8 nucleotides matching TRBD1. Germline values: CDR1 SNHLY, CDR2 FYNNEI. J gave up 2 bases and V 5 bases, and 5 bases lay outside the gene matches. CDR3 size: 15 residues.

The chain combines TRBV15 with TRBJ2-1; TRBD2 matches 14 bases. Germline values: CDR1 LNHNV, CDR2 YYDKDF (reference sequence). V lost 4 bases, J lost 7 bases, and 9 bases stayed unmatched. The CDR3 runs 17 residues. This CDR3 is CATSTPGLAGVRNEQFF. The CDR3 coding sequence is TGTGCCACCAGCACCCCGGGACTAGCGGGGGTTAGGAATGAGCAGTTCTTC.

The J gene is TRBJ1-1, the V gene TRBV19, with D unresolved. CDR3 length equals 12 residues. Deletions cut 10 bases from V and 5 bases from J, with 14 bases between. Germline V gene data show CDR1 as LNHDA and CDR2 as SQIVND (reference sequence). The CDR3 DNA follows: TGTGCCACAGCGTCGGGGTGGACTGAAGCTTTCTTT. This codes for CATASGWTEAFF.

The V call is TRBV7-8, the J call TRBJ2-7, with 9 bases matching TRBD2. This CDR3 is 15 amino acids long. Germline V lookup: CDR1 SGHVS, CDR2 FQNEAQ. The V and J ends lost 0 bases and 2 bases, in that order; junction bases with no gene match: 2. The CDR3 sequence is CASSLASGGTYEQYF. In DNA form, the CDR3 reads TGTGCCAGCAGCTTAGCTAGCGGGGGTACCTACGAGCAGTACTTC.

The V gene is TRBV19, the J gene TRBJ1-2; 9 positions match TRBD1. Per germline, CDR1 LNHDA and CDR2 SQIVND (reference sequence). The junction had 2 bases not matched to a gene; V was cut back by 3 bases and J by 3 bases. This CDR3 has 14 residues. CDR3 coding DNA: TGTGCCAGTAGTATCCGGGACAGGGACTATGGCTACACCTTC. Amino acid sequence: CASSIRDRDYGYTF.

This clone appeared once. The rearrangement joins TRBV7-8 to TRBJ2-1, with D possibly matching TRBD2 (6 bases). The CDR3 contains 14 residues. Trimming left V 5 bases short and J 6 bases short, with 14 bases between. Germline CDR1 reads SGHVS; CDR2 reads FQNEAQ. CDR3 DNA sequence: TGTGCCAGCAGCCCCCGACTAGGGTTCAATGAGCAGTTCTTC. Translated: CASSPRLGFNEQFF.

CDR3 in DNA: TGCGCCAGCAGCTACTCCGGACAGGGAATGGTCACTGAAGCTTTCTTT. It encodes CASSYSGQGMVTEAFF. V usage is TRBV5-1 and J usage is TRBJ1-1; 8 nucleotides match TRBD1. Germline lookup yields CDR1 SGHRS and CDR2 YFSETQ. This CDR3 has 16 amino acids. V was pared by 3 bases and J by 4 bases, with 11 bases of the junction left unmatched.

This rearrangement joins TRBV2 to TRBJ2-1; D is unresolved. CDR3 length equals 13 residues. Germline lookup yields CDR1 SNHLY and CDR2 FYNNEI. V shed 2 bases and J shed 7 bases, with 9 bases lying between them. CDR3 region: CASSESRGNEQFF. In DNA, the CDR3 is TGTGCCAGCAGTGAATCTCGCGGTAATGAGCAGTTCTTC.

This clone came up once. V and J are TRBV5-4 and TRBJ1-2; no reliable D call. V gave up 0 bases and J gave up 2 bases, with 11 bases separating them. This CDR3 is built from 15 residues. From germline, CDR1 is SGHNT and CDR2 YYREEE (reference sequence). CDR3: CASSLDAGRNYGYTF. CDR3 in DNA: TGTGCCAGCAGCTTGGACGCGGGAAGGAACTATGGCTACACCTTC.

The rearrangement joins TRBV5-6 to TRBJ2-5, with TRBD2 matching over 12 bases. The germline gives CDR1 SGHDT, CDR2 YYEEEE. J was trimmed by 5 bases and V by 4 bases; bases with no gene match: 9. The CDR3 consists of 16 residues. Written as DNA, the CDR3 is TGTGCCAGCAGCATGACCTACCTAGCGGGGGGGGAGACCCAGTACTTC. Translation: CASSMTYLAGGETQYF.

The rearrangement joins TRBV9 to TRBJ1-1, with a possible D match to TRBD1 (5 bases). Germline-derived CDR1 and CDR2 are SGDLS and YYNGEE. The CDR3 runs 15 residues. V gave up 0 bases and J gave up 1 base, with 10 bases separating them. CDR3 residues: CASSVGGGRNTEAFF. CDR3 sequence (DNA): TGTGCCAGCAGCGTAGGCGGGGGACGGAACACTGAAGCTTTCTTT.

The rearrangement uses TRBV11-2 and TRBJ1-2; weak D call: TRBD1 (5 bases). This CDR3 is 12 amino acids long. CDR1 SGHAT and CDR2 FQNNGV come from the germline V gene. The ends were cut back, 1 base at V and 7 bases at J, with 7 bases in the middle. CDR3 bases: TGTGCCAGCAGCTTAGCAGGGATTGGCTACACCTTC. As protein: CASSLAGIGYTF.

The rearrangement joins TRBV5-4 to TRBJ2-7; D uncertain. V was pared by 2 bases and J by 2 bases, with 8 bases between. The CDR3 extends over 13 amino acids. Per germline, CDR1 SGHNT and CDR2 YYREEE (reference sequence). The CDR3 nucleotides read TGTGCCAGCAGCTTAGATCAGCCCTACGAGCAGTACTTC. Translated: CASSLDQPYEQYF.

The chain has TRBV19 and TRBJ1-3, with unresolved D. Trimming removed 6 bases from V and 5 bases from J, with 14 bases in between. The CDR3 runs to 14 residues. Germline CDR1 is LNHDA and CDR2 is SQIVND (reference sequence). This CDR3 is CASSNSASRNTIYF. For the CDR3, the DNA is TGTGCCAGTAGCAACAGTGCCTCGAGAAACACCATATATTTT.

The chain employs TRBV19 and TRBJ1-2; D might be TRBD1 (6 bases). V was pared by 3 bases and J by 5 bases, with 13 bases between. CDR1 is LNHDA and CDR2 is SQIVND in the germline V gene (reference sequence). The CDR3 is made up of 14 amino acids. For the CDR3, the DNA is TGTGCCAGTAGTATGGGGGCTACCGCGTATGGCTACACCTTC. This sequence encodes CASSMGATAYGYTF.

The chain combines TRBV7-2 with TRBJ1-5; D is undetermined. This CDR3 has 13 amino acids. V dropped 2 bases and J dropped 5 bases, with 7 bases sitting between them. CDR1 and CDR2 (germline): SGHTA, FQGNSA. DNA for the CDR3: TGTGCCAGCAGCTTATTACCATATCAGCCCCAGCATTTT. Its protein is CASSLLPYQPQHF.

The table lists this clone with a count of one. The genes are TRBV5-6 and TRBJ1-2; possible D gene TRBD1, 5 bases. Between the trimmed V and J ends, which lost 4 bases and 7 bases, there was a span of 20 bases. Per germline, CDR1 SGHDT and CDR2 YYEEEE. The CDR3 sequence is 15 residues long. The CDR3 DNA sequence: TGTGCCAGCAGCCCTACGGCGGGGCTTAGTAGTGGCTACACCTTC. Encoded protein: CASSPTAGLSSGYTF.

The chain couples TRBV11-2 to TRBJ2-2; 10 positions match TRBD1. Germline CDR1 reads SGHAT; CDR2 reads FQNNGV. The CDR3 is made up of 20 amino acids. V was pared by 0 bases and J by 4 bases, with 14 bases of the junction left unmatched. CDR3 coding DNA: TGTGCCAGCAGCTTAGATCCTGGACAGGGGGAGTCGGTAGGCACCGGGGAGCTGTTTTTT. This codes for CASSLDPGQGESVGTGELFF.

This chain uses TRBV19 with TRBJ2-7; the D is unclear. CDR3 length equals 12 residues. V was trimmed by 10 bases and J by 3 bases, leaving 13 bases between them. CDR1 and CDR2 from the germline V gene are LNHDA and SQIVND (reference sequence). In DNA form, the CDR3 reads TGTGCCACCGAGGCGGAGAACTACGAGCAGTACTTC. Its translation: CATEAENYEQYF.

In this sample, this clone turned up once. The CDR3 here is CASSQAGGYEQYF. The CDR3, as DNA: TGTGCCAGCAGCCAAGCGGGGGGGTACGAGCAGTACTTC. This chain joins TRBV5-4 and TRBJ2-7; 10 positions agree with TRBD2. CDR3 length equals 13 residues. After removal of 4 bases from V and 4 bases from J, the junction contained 2 bases not matched to a gene. Germline CDR1 and CDR2: SGHNT and YYREEE (reference sequence). Looking up the rest from reference TRBV5-4 and TRBJ2-7 gives the full variable domain: ETGVTQSPTHLIKTRGQQVTLRCSSQSGHNTVSWYQQALGQGPQFIFQYYREEENGRGNFPPRFSGLQFPNYSSELNVNALELDDSALYLCASSQAGGYEQYFGPGTRLTVT.

As regards this clone: The sample has other DNA sequences that encode this CDR3 too. This chain uses TRBV3-1 (or the pseudogene TRBV3-2) with TRBJ1-2; D ambiguous. This CDR3 comprises 14 residues. Germline CDR1 is LGHDT and CDR2 is YNNKEL (reference sequence). The V end lost 4 bases, the J end lost 5 bases, and 14 bases lay between the germline ends. The CDR3 region has the DNA TGTGCCAGCAGCCCTTCAAGGCAGCCTTATGGCTACACCTTC. This sequence encodes CASSPSRQPYGYTF.

The genes are TRBV2 and TRBJ1-2; D remains unclear. Trimming took off 6 bases at V and 4 bases at J, with 12 bases between the two ends. The CDR3 is 13 amino acids. The germline CDR1 and CDR2 sequences are SNHLY and FYNNEI. The CDR3 bases are TGTGCCAGCAGCCTAGAGGGAGGCTATGGCTACACCTTC. Encoded protein: CASSLEGGYGYTF. Filled out from reference TRBV2 and TRBJ1-2, the complete variable domain reads EPEVTQTPSHQVTQMGQEVILRCVPISNHLYFYWYRQILGQKVEFLVSFYNNEISEKSEIFDDQFSVERPDGSNFTLKIRSTKLEDSAMYFCASSLEGGYGYTFGSGTRLTVV.

This clone was seen only once. The chain recombines TRBV6-2 or TRBV6-3 with TRBJ2-7, with no clear D. The CDR3 totals 11 residues. Germline V lookup: CDR1 MNHEY, CDR2 SVGEGT. Trimming left V 5 bases short and J 6 bases short, with 8 bases between. CDR3 amino acids: CASSRASEQYF. The CDR3 region has the DNA TGTGCCAGCAGTCGTGCGTCCGAGCAGTACTTC.

The J gene is TRBJ1-3, the V gene TRBV4-1; D might be TRBD1 (5 bases). This CDR3 spans 17 amino acids. With 0 bases removed from V and 0 bases from J, the gap between germline ends came to 12 bases. Germline V gene sequence: CDR1 MGHRA, CDR2 YSYEKL. CDR3 in DNA: TGCGCCAGCAGCCAAGAAGTGTCAGGGTTCTCTGGAAACACCATATATTTT. The encoded protein is CASSQEVSGFSGNTIYF.

V gene TRBV4-1 combines with J gene TRBJ1-2, with D hard to call. CDR3 length: 13 amino acids. Germline assignment: CDR1 MGHRA and CDR2 YSYEKL. With 1 base removed from V and 8 bases from J, the gap between germline ends came to 11 bases. The CDR3 spells CASSQVTGSGYTF. In DNA, the CDR3 is TGCGCCAGCAGCCAAGTAACGGGTTCGGGCTACACCTTC.

The chain carries TRBV27 and TRBJ1-6; 8 bases agree with TRBD1. This CDR3 comprises 16 residues. Germline CDR1 MNHEY, CDR2 SMNVEV (reference sequence). V shed 2 bases, J shed 8 bases, and the junction held 8 bases outside the gene matches. The CDR3 is CASSLRRDRLDSPLHF. The CDR3 region has the DNA TGTGCCAGCAGTTTAAGGAGGGACAGGTTGGATTCACCCCTCCACTTT.